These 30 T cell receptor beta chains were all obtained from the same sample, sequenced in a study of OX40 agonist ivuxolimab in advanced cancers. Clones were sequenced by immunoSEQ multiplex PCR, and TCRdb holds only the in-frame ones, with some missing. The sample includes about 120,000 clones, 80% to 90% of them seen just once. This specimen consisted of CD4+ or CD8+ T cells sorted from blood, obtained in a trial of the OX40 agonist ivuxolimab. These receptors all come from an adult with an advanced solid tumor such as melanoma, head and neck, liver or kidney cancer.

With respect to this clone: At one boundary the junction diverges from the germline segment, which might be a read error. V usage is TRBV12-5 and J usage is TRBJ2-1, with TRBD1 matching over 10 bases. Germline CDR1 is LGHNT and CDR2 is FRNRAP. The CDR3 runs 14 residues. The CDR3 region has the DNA TGTGCTAGTCCGACAGGGGGCGAATCAGCGGGCGTGATCTTC. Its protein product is CASPTGGESAGVIF.

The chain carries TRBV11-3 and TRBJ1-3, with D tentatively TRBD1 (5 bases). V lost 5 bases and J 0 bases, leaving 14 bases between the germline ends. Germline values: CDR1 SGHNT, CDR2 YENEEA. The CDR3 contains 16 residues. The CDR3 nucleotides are TGTGCCAGCAGCACCGGAGGGGCGATCTCTGGAAACACCATATATTTT. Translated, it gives CASSTGGAISGNTIYF.

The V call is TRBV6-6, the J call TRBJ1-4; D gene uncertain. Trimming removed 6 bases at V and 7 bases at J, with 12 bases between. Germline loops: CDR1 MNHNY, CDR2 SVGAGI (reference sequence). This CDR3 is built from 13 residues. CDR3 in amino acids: CASSQGFLEKLFF. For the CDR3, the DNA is TGTGCCAGCAGCCAAGGGTTCCTTGAAAAACTGTTTTTT.

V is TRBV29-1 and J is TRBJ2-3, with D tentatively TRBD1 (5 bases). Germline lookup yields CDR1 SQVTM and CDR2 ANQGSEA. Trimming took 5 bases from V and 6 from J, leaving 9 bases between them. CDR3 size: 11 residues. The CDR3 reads CSVSDIDTQYF. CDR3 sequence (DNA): TGCAGCGTTTCGGACATTGATACGCAGTATTTT.

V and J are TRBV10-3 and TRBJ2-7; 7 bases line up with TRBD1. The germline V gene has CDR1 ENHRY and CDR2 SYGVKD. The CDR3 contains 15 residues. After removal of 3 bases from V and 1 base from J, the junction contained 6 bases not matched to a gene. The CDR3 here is CAISDRDRQSYEQYF. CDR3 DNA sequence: TGTGCCATCAGTGACCGGGACAGACAATCCTACGAGCAGTACTTC.

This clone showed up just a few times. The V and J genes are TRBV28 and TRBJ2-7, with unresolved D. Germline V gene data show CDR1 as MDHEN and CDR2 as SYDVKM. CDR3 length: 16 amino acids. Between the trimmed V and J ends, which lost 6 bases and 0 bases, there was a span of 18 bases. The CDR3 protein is CASSTKWGGHSYEQYF. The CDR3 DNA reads TGTGCCAGCAGCACCAAGTGGGGTGGCCACTCCTACGAGCAGTACTTC.

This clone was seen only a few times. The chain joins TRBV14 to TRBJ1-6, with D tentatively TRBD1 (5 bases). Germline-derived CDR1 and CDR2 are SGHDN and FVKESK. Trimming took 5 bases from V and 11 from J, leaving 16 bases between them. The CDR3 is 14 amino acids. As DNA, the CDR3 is TGTGCCAGCAGCTTTACCGGGGGTCGGGCACCCCTCCACTTT. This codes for CASSFTGGRAPLHF.

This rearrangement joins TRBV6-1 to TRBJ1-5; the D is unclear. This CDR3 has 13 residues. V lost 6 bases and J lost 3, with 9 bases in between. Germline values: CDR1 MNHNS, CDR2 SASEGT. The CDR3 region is CASREGNNQPQHF. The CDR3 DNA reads TGTGCCAGCAGGGAGGGAAACAATCAGCCCCAGCATTTT.

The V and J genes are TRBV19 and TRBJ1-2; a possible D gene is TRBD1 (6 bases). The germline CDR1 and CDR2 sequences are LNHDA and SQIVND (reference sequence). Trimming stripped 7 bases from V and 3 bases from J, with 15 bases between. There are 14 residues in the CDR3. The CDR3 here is CASKPPQGYYGYTF. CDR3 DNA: TGTGCCAGTAAACCACCACAGGGATACTATGGCTACACCTTC.

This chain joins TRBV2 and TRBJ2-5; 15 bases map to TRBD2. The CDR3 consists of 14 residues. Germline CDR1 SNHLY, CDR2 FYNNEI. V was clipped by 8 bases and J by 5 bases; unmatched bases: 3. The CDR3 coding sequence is TGTGCCAGCCGGACTAGCGGGAGGGTGGAGACCCAGTACTTC. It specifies CASRTSGRVETQYF.

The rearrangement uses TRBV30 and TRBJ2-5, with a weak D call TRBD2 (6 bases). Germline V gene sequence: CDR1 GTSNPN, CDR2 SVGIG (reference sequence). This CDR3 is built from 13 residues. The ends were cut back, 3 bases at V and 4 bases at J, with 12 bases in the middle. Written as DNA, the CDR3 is TGTGCCTGGAGCCGGGGGTCGGGAGAGACCCAGTACTTC. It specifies CAWSRGSGETQYF.

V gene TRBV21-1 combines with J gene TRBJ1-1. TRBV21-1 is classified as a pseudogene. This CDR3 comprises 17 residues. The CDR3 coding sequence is TGTGCCAGCAAGCAGGGAGGCGGGTGGGGGGAGAACACTGAAGCTTTCTTT. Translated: CASKQGGGWGENTEAFF.

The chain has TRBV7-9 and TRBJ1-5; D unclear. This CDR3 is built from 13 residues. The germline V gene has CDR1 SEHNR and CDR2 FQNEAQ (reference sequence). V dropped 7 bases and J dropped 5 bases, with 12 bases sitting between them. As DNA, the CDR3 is TGTGCCAGCAACGCGGGAGTCGATCAGCCCCAGCATTTT. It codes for CASNAGVDQPQHF.

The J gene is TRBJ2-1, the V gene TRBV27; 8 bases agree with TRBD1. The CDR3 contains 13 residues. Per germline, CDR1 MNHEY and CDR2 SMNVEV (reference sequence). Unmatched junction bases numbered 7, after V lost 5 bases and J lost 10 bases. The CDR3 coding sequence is TGTGCCAGCAGTCGGACAGGGACTTGGGAGCAGTTCTTC. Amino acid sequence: CASSRTGTWEQFF.

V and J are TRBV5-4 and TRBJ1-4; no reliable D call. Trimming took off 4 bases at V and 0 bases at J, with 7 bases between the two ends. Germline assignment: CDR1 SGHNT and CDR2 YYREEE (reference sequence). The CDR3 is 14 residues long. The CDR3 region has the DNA TGTGCCAGCAGCGTTATACCAACTAATGAAAAACTGTTTTTT. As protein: CASSVIPTNEKLFF.

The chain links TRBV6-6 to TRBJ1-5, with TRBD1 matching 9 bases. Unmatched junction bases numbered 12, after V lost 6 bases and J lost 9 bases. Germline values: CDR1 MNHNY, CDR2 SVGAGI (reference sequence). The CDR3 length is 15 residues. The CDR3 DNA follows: TGTGCCAGCAGCCGGGACAGGGAGGCGACGCGGCCCCAGCATTTT. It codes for CASSRDREATRPQHF.

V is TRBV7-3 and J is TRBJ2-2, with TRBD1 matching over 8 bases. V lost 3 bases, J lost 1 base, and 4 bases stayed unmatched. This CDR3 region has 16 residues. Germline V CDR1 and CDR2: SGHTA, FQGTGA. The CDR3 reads CASSFAGGQNTGELFF. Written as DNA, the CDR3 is TGTGCCAGCAGCTTTGCAGGGGGCCAGAACACCGGGGAGCTGTTTTTT.

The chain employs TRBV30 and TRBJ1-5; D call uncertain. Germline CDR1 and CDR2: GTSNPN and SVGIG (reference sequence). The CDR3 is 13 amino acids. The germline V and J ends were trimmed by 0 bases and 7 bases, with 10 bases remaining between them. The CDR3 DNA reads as TGTGCCTGGAGTGTCACGGTGCGGCAGCCCCAGCATTTT. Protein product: CAWSVTVRQPQHF. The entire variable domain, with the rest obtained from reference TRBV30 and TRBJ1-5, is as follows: SQTIHQWPATLVQPVGSPLSLECTVEGTSNPNLYWYRQAAGRGLQLLFYSVGIGQISSEVPQNLSASRPQDRQFILSSKKLLLSDSGFYLCAWSVTVRQPQHFGDGTRLSIL.

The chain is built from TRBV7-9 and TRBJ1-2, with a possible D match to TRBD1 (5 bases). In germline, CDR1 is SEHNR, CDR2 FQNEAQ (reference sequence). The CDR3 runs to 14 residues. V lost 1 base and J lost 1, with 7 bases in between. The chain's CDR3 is CASSLGGINYGYTF. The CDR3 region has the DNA TGTGCCAGCAGCTTAGGGGGCATTAACTATGGCTACACCTTC.

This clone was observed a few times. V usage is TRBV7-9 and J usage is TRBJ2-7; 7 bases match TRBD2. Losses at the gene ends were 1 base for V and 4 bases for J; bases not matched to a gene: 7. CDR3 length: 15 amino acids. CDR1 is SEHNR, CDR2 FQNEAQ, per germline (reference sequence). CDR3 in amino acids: CASSLGGGVVYEQYF. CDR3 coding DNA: TGTGCCAGCAGCTTAGGCGGGGGAGTAGTGTACGAGCAGTACTTC.

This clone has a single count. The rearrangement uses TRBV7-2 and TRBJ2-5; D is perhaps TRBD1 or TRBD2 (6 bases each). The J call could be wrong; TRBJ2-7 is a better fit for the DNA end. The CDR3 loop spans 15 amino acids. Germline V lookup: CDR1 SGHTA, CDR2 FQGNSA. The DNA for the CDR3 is TGTGCCAGCAGCTTAGGGACAGTGGGGGGTTACGAGCAGTACTTC. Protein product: CASSLGTVGGYEQYF.

The CDR3 spells CASRADRGEQYF. In nucleotides, the CDR3 is TGCGCCAGCAGAGCGGACAGGGGCGAGCAGTACTTC. The V call is TRBV10-2, the J call TRBJ2-7; 9 nucleotides align to TRBD1. Germline values: CDR1 WSHSY, CDR2 SAAADI. J lost 6 bases, V lost 6 bases, and 3 bases had no gene match. This CDR3 contains 12 residues.

DNA of the CDR3: TGTGCCAGCAGCCCTAGCCCGTACAGGGACCAAGAGACCCAGTACTTC. It yields the protein CASSPSPYRDQETQYF. The chain has TRBV11-2 and TRBJ2-5; perhaps TRBD1 as D (6 bases). Trimming shortened V by 5 bases and J by 0 bases, and 16 bases separated the two germline ends. The CDR3 spans 16 residues. From germline, CDR1 is SGHAT and CDR2 FQNNGV.

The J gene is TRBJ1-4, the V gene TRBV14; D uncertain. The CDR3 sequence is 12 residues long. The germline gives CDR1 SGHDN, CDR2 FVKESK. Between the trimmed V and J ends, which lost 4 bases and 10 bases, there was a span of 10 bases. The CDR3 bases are TGTGCCAGCAGCCGCCCTTCGGGAAAACTGTTTTTT. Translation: CASSRPSGKLFF.

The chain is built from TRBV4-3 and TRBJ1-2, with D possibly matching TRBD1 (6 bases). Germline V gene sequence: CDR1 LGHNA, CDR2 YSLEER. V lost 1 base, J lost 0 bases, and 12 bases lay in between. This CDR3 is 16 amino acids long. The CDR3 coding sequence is TGCGCCAGCAGCCAAGTACGGGGGCCGACTAACTATGGCTACACCTTC. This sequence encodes CASSQVRGPTNYGYTF.

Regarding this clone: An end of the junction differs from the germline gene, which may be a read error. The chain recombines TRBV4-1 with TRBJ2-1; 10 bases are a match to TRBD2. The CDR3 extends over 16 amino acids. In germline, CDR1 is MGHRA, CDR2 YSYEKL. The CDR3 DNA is TGCGCCAGCAACCAAGCACTAGCGGGGTTCCTCAATGAGCAGTTCTTC. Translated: CASNQALAGFLNEQFF.

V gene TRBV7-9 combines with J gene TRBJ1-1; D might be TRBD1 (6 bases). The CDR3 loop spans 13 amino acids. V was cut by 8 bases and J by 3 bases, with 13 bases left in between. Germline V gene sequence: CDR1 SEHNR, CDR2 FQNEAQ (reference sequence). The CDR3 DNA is TGTGCCAGCGTATTAGGGGGGGACACTGAAGCTTTCTTT. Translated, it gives CASVLGGDTEAFF.

The CDR3 nucleotides are TGTGCCACCAGCAGAGATTATAGCAATGAGCAGTTCTTC. It translates to CATSRDYSNEQFF. This chain links TRBV15 with TRBJ2-1; D is ambiguous. Per the germline V gene, CDR1 is LNHNV and CDR2 is YYDKDF (reference sequence). This CDR3 has 13 residues. Trimming left V 0 bases short and J 6 bases short, with 6 bases between.

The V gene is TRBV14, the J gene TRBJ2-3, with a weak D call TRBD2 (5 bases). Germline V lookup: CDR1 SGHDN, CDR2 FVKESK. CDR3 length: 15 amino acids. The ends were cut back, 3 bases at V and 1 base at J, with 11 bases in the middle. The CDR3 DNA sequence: TGTGCCAGCAGCCAGGGAGTACTACGCACAGATACGCAGTATTTT. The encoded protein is CASSQGVLRTDTQYF.

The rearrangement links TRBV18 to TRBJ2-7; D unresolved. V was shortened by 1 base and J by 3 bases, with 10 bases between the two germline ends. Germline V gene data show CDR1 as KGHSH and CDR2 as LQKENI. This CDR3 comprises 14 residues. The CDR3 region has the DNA TGTGCCAGCTCACCACGTTCGGGCAGCTACGAGCAGTACTTC. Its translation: CASSPRSGSYEQYF.